A selection of T cell receptor beta chains follows, all from one sample in a study of T cell responses to AZD1222 COVID-19 vaccine. Using immunoSEQ multiplex PCR, the repertoire was profiled, and TCRdb retains in-frame clones only, with some absent. The sample records under 150,000 clones, more than 75% being singletons. Here the sequenced sample was peripheral blood, taken 28 days after the second AZD1222 dose. These receptors were taken from an adult who received the AZD1222 COVID-19 vaccine. Each CDR3 is given with its conserved first and last residue. Fields, in order: D gene, clone size, V gene, J gene, CDR3 DNA, CDR3 protein. The D gene is left open where the match is weak. Not all rows give a size; the values are once, few, many and, for expanded clones, a class.

-,-,TRBV7-3,TRBJ2-1,TGTGCCAGCAGCCCTAAGGCCAGTGGGGCTAACAATGAGCAGTTCTTC,CASSPKASGANNEQFF
-,once,TRBV20-1,TRBJ2-3,TGCAGTGCTCTGTTCAAGGATACGCAGTATTTT,CSALFKDTQYF
TRBD1,-,TRBV5-5,TRBJ1-1,TGTGCCAGCAGCCCGGACAGGGGAATGACTGAAGCTTTCTTT,CASSPDRGMTEAFF
TRBD1,-,TRBV5-1,TRBJ1-4,TGCGCCAGCAGCTTGGCCGGGACAGCCAATGAAAAACTGTTTTTT,CASSLAGTANEKLFF
-,-,TRBV29-1,TRBJ1-1,TGCAGCGTCCGTAATCAGGGGACTGAAGCTTTCTTT,CSVRNQGTEAFF
-,-,TRBV6-5,TRBJ1-3,TGTGCCAGCAGTTACTCCCCCAGGTTTGGAAACACCATATATTTT,CASSYSPRFGNTIYF
-,-,TRBV3-1/TRBV3-2,TRBJ1-1,TGTGCCAGCAGGCCGCCCGGGGGTTACACTGAAGCTTTCTTT,CASRPPGGYTEAFF
-,-,TRBV9,TRBJ2-7,TGTGCCAGCAGCCCCGGGACACCAGCCTACGAGCAGTACTTC,CASSPGTPAYEQYF
TRBD2,once,TRBV7-8,TRBJ2-7,TGTGCCAGCAGCTTACGCGGGCTAGCGGGATCGGGCGAGCAGTACTTC,CASSLRGLAGSGEQYF
-,-,TRBV19,TRBJ1-2,TGTGCCAGTAGGAGGACGGAGCAGTATGGCTACACCTTC,CASRRTEQYGYTF
-,-,TRBV2,TRBJ2-7,TGTGCCAGCAGTGAAAAACGAATTGAGGGGAGCTCCTACGAGCAGTACTTC,CASSEKRIEGSSYEQYF
TRBD1,-,TRBV19,TRBJ1-1,TGTGCCAGTAGGGAACAGGGGTACACTGAAGCTTTCTTT,CASREQGYTEAFF
TRBD1,-,TRBV7-9,TRBJ1-1,TGTGCCAGCAGCCCACACGCCGGGACAGGGAACACTGAAGCTTTCTTT,CASSPHAGTGNTEAFF
-,-,TRBV4-1,TRBJ2-1,TGCGCCAGCAGCCAATCCTCCTACAATGAGCAGTTCTTC,CASSQSSYNEQFF
-,-,TRBV18,TRBJ2-1,TGTGCCAGCTCCTACCAGAGGAATGAGCAGTTCTTC,CASSYQRNEQFF
TRBD2,-,TRBV7-3,TRBJ2-2,TGTGCCAGCAGGCGAGGCTCTAGCGGGGGGAACACCGGGGAGCTGTTTTTT,CASRRGSSGGNTGELFF
-,-,TRBV5-1,TRBJ2-5,TGCGCCAGCAGCTTGGGAGTTCAAGAGACCCAGTACTTC,CASSLGVQETQYF
TRBD2,-,TRBV7-3,TRBJ2-1,TGTGCCAGCAGCTTACTAGCGGGAGGGTATAATGAGCAGTTCTTC,CASSLLAGGYNEQFF
TRBD1,-,TRBV27,TRBJ1-1,TGTGCCAGCACTCCCTCGACAGGGCGGACTGAAGCTTTCTTT,CASTPSTGRTEAFF
-,-,TRBV5-1,TRBJ2-1,TGCGCCAGCAGCTTGGGACGGGGGGCAGACAATGAGCAGTTCTTC,CASSLGRGADNEQFF
-,-,TRBV6-5,TRBJ1-1,TGTGCCAGCAGTTACGACAGTATGAACACTGAAGCTTTCTTT,CASSYDSMNTEAFF
-,-,TRBV29-1,TRBJ1-1,TGCAGCGTTGAAGTCACGGTGAACACTGAAGCTTTCTTT,CSVEVTVNTEAFF
-,-,TRBV21-1,TRBJ2-2,TGTGCCAGCAGCAACCCTCGGGACAGGGGGCGCCCCCACGGGGAGCTGTTTTTT,CASSNPRDRGRPHGELFF
-,-,TRBV5-8,TRBJ1-3,TGTGCCAGCAGTCGGGACTTCGACTCTGGAAACACCATATATTTT,CASSRDFDSGNTIYF
TRBD1,once,TRBV6-5,TRBJ1-1,TGTGCCAGCAGCGCCGACAGGGGCACTGAAGCTTTCTTT,CASSADRGTEAFF
-,-,TRBV7-3,TRBJ1-1,TGTGCCAGCAGCTTAACAGGGAAGACTGAAGCTTTCTTT,CASSLTGKTEAFF
TRBD2,-,TRBV10-2,TRBJ2-1,TGCGCCAGCAGTGATCCTAGCGGGAGAGCCTACAATGAGCAGTTCTTC,CASSDPSGRAYNEQFF
TRBD1,-,TRBV5-1,TRBJ1-1,TGCGCCAGCAGCCTGCAGGGGGTCGCCAACACTGAAGCTTTCTTT,CASSLQGVANTEAFF
TRBD1,-,TRBV2,TRBJ1-1,TGTGCCAGCAGTTTATATACTTCAGGGGGCACTGAAGCTTTCTTT,CASSLYTSGGTEAFF
TRBD2,-,TRBV19,TRBJ2-3,TGTGCCAGTAGTATAGGGGTAGCGGGAGGCCGCACAGATACGCAGTATTTT,CASSIGVAGGRTDTQYF
-,-,TRBV13,TRBJ1-6,TGTGCCAGCAGCTCGTTATATAATTCACCCCTCCACTTT,CASSSLYNSPLHF
-,-,TRBV24-1,TRBJ1-4,TGTGCCACCCAGCAGCCCCAGGGGCGGTATGAAAAACTGTTTTTT,CATQQPQGRYEKLFF
-,-,TRBV5-4,TRBJ1-3,TGTGCCAGCTCCGGGGATTCTGGAAACACCATATATTTT,CASSGDSGNTIYF
-,-,TRBV5-1,TRBJ2-7,TGCGCCAGCAGCTTGGCCGGTGGGCTTTTCTACGAGCAGTACTTC,CASSLAGGLFYEQYF
-,-,TRBV5-4,TRBJ1-2,TGTGCCAGCAGCTACCCGGACGGGAACTATGGCTACACCTTC,CASSYPDGNYGYTF
-,-,TRBV27,TRBJ1-5,TGTGCCAGCAGTACACGACCGGGACATCCGGAACAGCCCCAGCATTTT,CASSTRPGHPEQPQHF
-,-,TRBV7-9,TRBJ2-7,TGTGCCAGCAGCTTAGCGGAAGGATACGAGCAGTACTTC,CASSLAEGYEQYF
TRBD2,few,TRBV5-5,TRBJ2-4,TGTGCCAGCAGCCATTCCCTAGCGGGAGATAAAAACATTCAGTACTTC,CASSHSLAGDKNIQYF